Below, one TCR beta chain is given with its context. With 5 bases removed from V and 0 bases from J, the gap between germline ends came to 13 bases. The CDR3 extends over 16 amino acids. The germline gives CDR1 SGHTA, CDR2 FQGNSA. The table came from immunoSEQ multiplex PCR; TCRdb's copy has only in-frame clones and leaves some out. In the table there are some 31,000 clones, 70% to 90% of which are singletons. The sample originates from a study of blood T cell repertoires in COVID-19. The clonotype originates from a man aged 70-80 years with active COVID-19. The sequencing sample was made of peripheral blood. The chain uses TRBV7-2 and TRBJ2-2, with no clear D. The CDR3, as DNA: TGTGCCAGCAGCACAAATACCCCCGCGAACACCGGGGAGCTGTTTTTT. It codes for CASSTNTPANTGELFF. The full variable domain, completed using reference TRBV7-2 and TRBJ2-2, is GAGVSQSPSNKVTEKGKDVELRCDPISGHTALYWYRQSLGQGLEFLIYFQGNSAPDKSGLPSDRFSAERTGGSVSTLTIQRTQQEDSAVYLCASSTNTPANTGELFFGEGSRLTVL.